Listed below are T cell receptor beta chains from one sample, sequenced in a study of cytomegalovirus exposure and HLA in healthy donors. Libraries were prepared by immunoSEQ multiplex PCR; TCRdb keeps only in-frame clonotypes and omits some of them. This listing includes about 140,000 clones. The sequenced sample consisted of PBMCs. Every receptor here comes from a male donor in good health and CMV-seronegative. Both conserved end residues are part of each CDR3. A D gene is named only where the DNA matches it firmly.

j_call v_call d_call cdr3_nt cdr3_aa
TRBJ2-1 TRBV29-1 NA TGCAGCGTTGACTCTGAGCAGTTCTTC CSVDSEQFF
TRBJ1-2 TRBV28 TRBD1 TGTGCCAGCAGTTCCGGGACAGGGTTAACCTATGGCTACACCTTC CASSSGTGLTYGYTF
TRBJ1-2 TRBV18 NA TGTGCCAGCTCACCACTGGAGGGTCTTGGCGGCTACACCTTC CASSPLEGLGGYTF
TRBJ2-3 TRBV5-6 TRBD1 TGTGCCAGCAGCACAGGGGGCGGTGCGGATACGCAGTATTTT CASSTGGGADTQYF
TRBJ2-2 TRBV30 NA TGTGCCTGGAGTGTAGAAGGGGCCGGGGAGCTGTTTTTT CAWSVEGAGELFF
TRBJ1-3 TRBV7-9 NA TGTGCCAGCAGCCCTAACAGGGACCCTACAAGCTCTGGAAACACCATATATTTT CASSPNRDPTSSGNTIYF
TRBJ1-1 TRBV4-3 NA TGCGCCAGCAGCCATCAAACGGGAGAGGGTATGAACACTGAAGCTTTCTTT CASSHQTGEGMNTEAFF
TRBJ2-1 TRBV6-5 NA TGTGCCAGCAGTTACGGACAAGTCTACAATGAGCAGTTCTTC CASSYGQVYNEQFF
TRBJ2-7 TRBV29-1 NA TGCAGCGTTGAAGTGGAGTCACTCTACGAGCAGTACTTC CSVEVESLYEQYF
TRBJ2-2 TRBV4-3 NA TGCGCCAGCAGCCAAGAGGTTAGCCCGAACACCGGGGAGCTGTTTTTT CASSQEVSPNTGELFF
TRBJ2-2 TRBV29-1 NA TGCAGCGTTCTCGCAGGGCGTCATCCCGGGGAGCTGTTTTTT CSVLAGRHPGELFF
TRBJ1-2 TRBV30 NA TGTGCCTGGAGTACGGAGGGCTACACCTTC CAWSTEGYTF
TRBJ2-7 TRBV7-3 NA TGTGCCAGCAGCTTAGAGGGGGGGGTCTACGAGCAGTACTTC CASSLEGGVYEQYF
TRBJ1-3 TRBV9 NA TGTGCCAGCAGCGAGAGACTAACGGCCACCTCTGGAAACACCATATATTTT CASSERLTATSGNTIYF
TRBJ1-3 TRBV11-2 NA TGTGCCAGCAGCCCGGGACTTCCCGCAAACACCATATATTTT CASSPGLPANTIYF
TRBJ2-2 TRBV29-1 TRBD1 TGCAGCGTTTCTCAGGGGGCGCCCGGGGAGCTGTTTTTT CSVSQGAPGELFF
TRBJ2-1 TRBV29-1 TRBD2 TGCAGCGTTGTGAGAGCGGGAAGTGAGCAGTTCTTC CSVVRAGSEQFF
TRBJ2-2 TRBV19 NA TGTGCCAGTAGTATAGACCGGACTACCACCGGGGAGCTGTTTTTT CASSIDRTTTGELFF
TRBJ1-2 TRBV5-6 TRBD1 TGTGCCAGCAGCTTGGACAGGGGTTGGCGGGGCTACACCTTC CASSLDRGWRGYTF
TRBJ2-3 TRBV6-5 TRBD1 TGTGCCAGCAGTTACTCGCAGGGGGGCACAGATACGCAGTATTTT CASSYSQGGTDTQYF
TRBJ1-2 TRBV28 NA TGTGCCAGCAGTTTATTACCACAGCCGGCCAATGGCTACACCTTC CASSLLPQPANGYTF
TRBJ2-1 TRBV29-1 TRBD2 TGCAGCGCAGACCTGGGACTAGCGGGAGGGCAGTTCTTC CSADLGLAGGQFF
TRBJ2-5 TRBV19 NA TGTGCCAGTCGGGAGAACGCCTACAGAGAGACCCAGTACTTC CASRENAYRETQYF
TRBJ2-7 TRBV27 TRBD1 TGTGCCAGCAGGAGGGACAGCCTATACGAGCAGTACTTC CASRRDSLYEQYF
TRBJ1-4 TRBV19 TRBD1 TGTGCCAGTGGGTACGGGACAGGGGTTGAAAAACTGTTTTTT CASGYGTGVEKLFF
TRBJ2-7 TRBV15 TRBD1 TGTGCCACCAGCGCCCGGGACAGGGACTACGAGCAGTACTTC CATSARDRDYEQYF
TRBJ1-4 TRBV30 NA TGTGCCTGGAGTCTGGGACAAACCACTAATGAAAAACTGTTTTTT CAWSLGQTTNEKLFF
TRBJ1-6 TRBV5-6 NA TGTGCCAGCAGCTTGGCCGCCAGCTCCTATAATTCACCCCTCCACTTT CASSLAASSYNSPLHF
TRBJ2-1 TRBV18 TRBD1 TGTGCCAGCTCACCTTCCGGGACAGGGGGGACGGGGGAGCAGTTCTTC CASSPSGTGGTGEQFF
TRBJ2-7 TRBV30 TRBD2 TGTGCCTGGAGCCCCGGACTAGCGGGCGTCTCCTACGAGCAGTACTTC CAWSPGLAGVSYEQYF
TRBJ1-2 TRBV28 NA TGTGCCAGCAGTCTCCCCCCCGGTAACTATGGCTACACCTTC CASSLPPGNYGYTF
TRBJ1-5 TRBV7-9 TRBD1 TGTGCCAGCAGCGGGGACAGCGATCAGCCCCAGCATTTT CASSGDSDQPQHF
TRBJ2-7 TRBV5-5 TRBD1 TGTGCCAGCAGCCCTCCGGGACAGGCACCGCACGAGCAGTACTTC CASSPPGQAPHEQYF
TRBJ1-1 TRBV7-9 NA TGTGCCAGCAGCTCGCCAAGAGGGAGGTCTGAAGCTTTCTTT CASSSPRGRSEAFF
TRBJ2-3 TRBV5-6 TRBD2 TGTGCCAGCAGCGGCACTAGCGGGAGGATGTCTTTCACAGATACGCAGTATTTT CASSGTSGRMSFTDTQYF
TRBJ2-7 TRBV7-7 NA TGTGCTAGCAGCTTACGGGTGTCCTACGAGCAGTACTTC CASSLRVSYEQYF
TRBJ1-1 TRBV12-5 NA TGTGCTAGTGGTTTGGGAGGTGGGAACACTGAAGCTTTCTTT CASGLGGGNTEAFF
TRBJ1-1 TRBV5-4 TRBD1 TGTGCCAGCACTCTGGGACAGTTGAACACTGAAGCTTTCTTT CASTLGQLNTEAFF
TRBJ1-1 TRBV15 NA TGTGCCACCAGCAGGGGGTGGACAGAAGCTTTCTTT CATSRGWTEAFF
TRBJ2-7 TRBV7-3 NA TGTGCCAGCAGCTTAGGGCGGTCAGGGCCCTACGAGCAGTACTTC CASSLGRSGPYEQYF
TRBJ1-2 TRBV7-2 TRBD1 TGTGCCAGCAGCTTACAGGGGGCGCTATCCAACTATGGCTACACCTTC CASSLQGALSNYGYTF
TRBJ1-1 TRBV18 TRBD1 TGTGCCAGCTCACCGGGGACAGGGATGAACACTGAAGCTTTCTTT CASSPGTGMNTEAFF
TRBJ2-2 TRBV2 TRBD2 TGTGCCAGCAGTGGACTAGCGGGAAGAACCGGGGAGCTGTTTTTT CASSGLAGRTGELFF
TRBJ2-1 TRBV2 NA TGTGCCAGCAGTTACAGGGGCGGAGGGCAATCGGACAATGAGCAGTTCTTC CASSYRGGGQSDNEQFF
TRBJ2-3 TRBV5-5 TRBD1 TGTGCCAGCAGCCGTGGGACAGGGGGCCGCACAGATACGCAGTATTTT CASSRGTGGRTDTQYF
TRBJ2-7 TRBV13 NA TGTGCCAGCAGTCCGAGAAGGGACAATCGACACTACGAGCAGTACTTC CASSPRRDNRHYEQYF
TRBJ2-7 TRBV6-5 NA TGTGCCAGCAGTATACACAGGTACTCCTACGAGCAGTACTTC CASSIHRYSYEQYF
TRBJ1-3 TRBV7-9 NA TGTGCCAGCAGCTTAGGGGAGAGCTCTGGAAACACCATATATTTT CASSLGESSGNTIYF
TRBJ1-1 TRBV18 TRBD1 TGTGCCAGCTCTCTGAAGCCACAGGGGGCGAACACTGAAGCTTTCTTT CASSLKPQGANTEAFF
TRBJ2-1 TRBV15 TRBD1 TGTGCAACGGACAGGGATGGCGGTGAGCAGTTCTTC CATDRDGGEQFF